This entry lists 28 T cell receptor beta chains sequenced from one sample in a study of cytomegalovirus exposure and HLA in healthy donors. Method: immunoSEQ multiplex PCR; TCRdb's copy keeps in-frame clones and lacks some. The sample consists of over 150,000 clones, 70% to 85% of them appearing once. Sequencing input: PBMCs. Every receptor here comes from a young woman in good health and CMV-seropositive.

This chain connects TRBV6-1 to TRBJ1-2; 7 nucleotides match TRBD1. This CDR3 has 15 amino acids. Germline V gene lookup returns CDR1 MNHNS and CDR2 SASEGT. With 0 bases clipped from V and 4 bases from J, the junction kept 5 bases outside the gene matches. The CDR3 coding sequence is TGTGCCAGCAGTGAAGCGCAGGGGGGAGCCTATGGCTACACCTTC. Translation gives CASSEAQGGAYGYTF.

This chain joins TRBV5-1 and TRBJ2-1, with a weak D call TRBD2 (5 bases). CDR3 length: 15 residues. V shed 2 bases and J shed 0 bases, with 9 bases lying between them. CDR1 and CDR2 (germline): SGHRS, YFSETQ. DNA for the CDR3: TGCGCCAGCAGCTTATATAGCGACTCCTACAATGAGCAGTTCTTC. Amino acids: CASSLYSDSYNEQFF.

The chain joins TRBV28 to TRBJ1-5; TRBD1 matches at 8 bases. V was clipped by 7 bases and J by 4 bases; unmatched bases: 6. The CDR3 is 14 amino acids. CDR1 and CDR2 from the germline V gene are MDHEN and SYDVKM. In nucleotides, the CDR3 is TGTGCCAGCACTCGGACAGGGTCAAATCAGCCCCAGCATTTT. Translation gives CASTRTGSNQPQHF.

The V and J genes are TRBV18 and TRBJ2-1; 8 nucleotides align to TRBD1. The CDR3 sequence is 16 residues long. Germline-derived CDR1 and CDR2 are KGHSH and LQKENI. V was clipped by 2 bases and J by 8 bases; unmatched bases: 11. The CDR3 reads CASSPTKTGGGHEQFF. The CDR3 DNA follows: TGTGCCAGCTCACCAACGAAAACAGGGGGTGGGCATGAGCAGTTCTTC.

V gene TRBV28 combines with J gene TRBJ2-7; the match to TRBD2 covers 8 bases. The CDR3 has 17 residues. Germline loops: CDR1 MDHEN, CDR2 SYDVKM. Germline trimming cut 4 bases from V and 7 bases from J; bases unmatched to any gene: 18. CDR3 nucleotides: TGTGCCAGCAGTTCCCCCCCGGGAGCGAGCGGGAGTGGGGAGCAGTACTTC. Amino acids: CASSSPPGASGSGEQYF.

This clone was seen only a few times. The chain recombines TRBV2 with TRBJ1-5; D remains ambiguous. The V gene's germline CDR1 is SNHLY and CDR2 FYNNEI. V was shortened by 3 bases and J by 5 bases, with 11 bases between the two germline ends. The CDR3 extends over 14 amino acids. The CDR3, as DNA: TGTGCCAGCAGTGAGGTGTCCGCGGATCAGCCCCAGCATTTT. Its translation is CASSEVSADQPQHF.

The chain combines TRBV6-5 with TRBJ1-1; D perhaps matches TRBD1 (6 bases). Germline CDR1 MNHEY, CDR2 SVGAGI. CDR3 length equals 13 residues. Trimming stripped 5 bases from V and 5 bases from J, with 12 bases between. The CDR3: CASSRTGNTEAFF. The CDR3 DNA reads TGTGCCAGCAGTCGAACAGGGAATACTGAAGCTTTCTTT.

J is TRBJ1-5 and V is TRBV6-5; D uncertain. The CDR3 is made up of 13 amino acids. Trimming left V 8 bases short and J 2 bases short, with 10 bases between. From germline, CDR1 is MNHEY and CDR2 SVGAGI. CDR3 DNA: TGTGCCAGCGCCCCCGGGGGCAATCAGCCCCAGCATTTT. Its protein is CASAPGGNQPQHF.

The genes are TRBV7-8 and TRBJ1-3, with D uncertain. The V gene's germline CDR1 is SGHVS and CDR2 FQNEAQ. The CDR3 contains 16 residues. Trimming took off 1 base at V and 3 bases at J, with 13 bases between the two ends. The CDR3 sequence: CASSLGILTIGNTIYF. The CDR3 bases are TGTGCCAGCAGCTTAGGGATTTTGACTATTGGAAACACCATATATTTT.

This clone was recorded once. The gene calls are TRBV19 and TRBJ1-2; tentatively, D is TRBD1 (6 bases). Germline-derived CDR1 and CDR2 are LNHDA and SQIVND (reference sequence). This CDR3 spans 13 amino acids. V lost 6 bases and J 1 base, leaving 9 bases between the germline ends. The CDR3 here is CASRDRLNYGYTF. The CDR3 DNA is TGTGCCAGTAGGGACAGACTTAACTATGGCTACACCTTC. The complete variable domain, with remaining parts taken from reference TRBV19 and TRBJ1-2, reads DGGITQSPKYLFRKEGQNVTLSCEQNLNHDAMYWYRQDPGQGLRLIYYSQIVNDFQKGDIAEGYSVSREKKESFPLTVTSAQKNPTAFYLCASRDRLNYGYTFGSGTRLTVV.

The V and J genes are TRBV15 and TRBJ1-5; 7 nucleotides line up with TRBD1. Looked up from germline, CDR1 is LNHNV and CDR2 is YYDKDF (reference sequence). V was clipped by 8 bases and J by 0 bases; unmatched bases: 7. There are 15 residues in the CDR3. The CDR3 is CATASGGNSNQPQHF. The CDR3 DNA follows: TGTGCCACCGCGTCAGGGGGGAATAGCAATCAGCCCCAGCATTTT.

The V call is TRBV28, the J call TRBJ2-3, with 9 nucleotides matching TRBD2. The CDR3 consists of 15 residues. Germline V gene data show CDR1 as MDHEN and CDR2 as SYDVKM. Losses at the gene ends were 3 bases for V and 3 bases for J; bases not matched to a gene: 4. The CDR3 DNA is TGTGCCAGCAGTTTTAATAGCGGGAGAACAGATACGCAGTATTTT. Translating gives CASSFNSGRTDTQYF.

The V and J genes are TRBV6-4 and TRBJ1-4; D is uncertain. This CDR3 comprises 14 residues. V lost 6 bases, J lost 1 base, and 9 bases lay in between. CDR1 and CDR2 (germline): MRHNA, SNTAGT. CDR3 protein: CASSEEVTNEKLFF. The CDR3 DNA sequence: TGTGCCAGCAGCGAGGAGGTAACTAATGAAAAACTGTTTTTT.

This chain uses TRBV4-2 with TRBJ1-3; D gene unclear. The CDR3 is 18 residues long. The V and J ends lost 3 bases and 0 bases respectively, with 18 bases between them. CDR1 and CDR2 (germline): LGHNA, YNFKEQ. Here the CDR3 reads CASSQGQAGFNSGNTIYF. The CDR3 bases are TGTGCCAGCAGCCAGGGCCAGGCAGGATTTAACTCTGGAAACACCATATATTTT.

This clone was counted a few times. This sequence joins TRBV20-1 and TRBJ2-7; D is undetermined. The CDR3 has 11 residues. Germline V gene data show CDR1 as DFQATT and CDR2 as SNEGSKA (reference sequence). V was cut by 5 bases and J by 3 bases, with 8 bases left in between. CDR3 protein: CSAPFRYEQYF. In DNA, the CDR3 is TGCAGTGCTCCCTTCCGCTACGAGCAGTACTTC.

The V call is TRBV30, the J call TRBJ2-3; D might be TRBD2 (6 bases). Looked up from germline, CDR1 is GTSNPN and CDR2 is SVGIG (reference sequence). The V end was cut by 8 bases, the J end by 2 bases, with 17 bases between. The CDR3 extends over 14 amino acids. Here the CDR3 DNA reads TGTGCCGTTCGATGGGGCGGGAACACAGATACGCAGTATTTT. Its translation: CAVRWGGNTDTQYF.

The J gene is TRBJ2-7, the V gene TRBV7-9, with TRBD2 matching over 7 bases. The V segment lost 5 bases and the J segment 3 bases; nucleotides outside the gene matches: 13. The CDR3 covers 16 residues. The germline V gene has CDR1 SEHNR and CDR2 FQNEAQ (reference sequence). Here the CDR3 reads CASSSSQRGDFYEQYF. The DNA of the CDR3 is TGTGCCAGCAGCAGTTCGCAGCGGGGAGATTTCTACGAGCAGTACTTC.

The gene calls are TRBV2 and TRBJ1-1, with 10 positions matching TRBD1. CDR3 length: 15 residues. CDR1 and CDR2 from the germline V gene are SNHLY and FYNNEI. After removal of 4 bases from V and 4 bases from J, the junction contained 6 bases not matched to a gene. The CDR3 DNA follows: TGTGCCAGCAGTGCCCTTGGACAGGGGGTCACTGAAGCTTTCTTT. Residues: CASSALGQGVTEAFF.

This sequence joins TRBV6-1 and TRBJ1-5; D might be TRBD1 (6 bases). The CDR3 consists of 19 residues. Trimming took 1 base from V and 4 from J, leaving 23 bases between them. From germline, CDR1 is MNHNS and CDR2 SASEGT. The CDR3 is CASSEGSPPGTRVNQPQHF. The CDR3 DNA reads as TGTGCCAGCAGTGAAGGATCGCCCCCCGGGACAAGAGTTAATCAGCCCCAGCATTTT.

The chain joins TRBV5-1 to TRBJ1-1; no reliable D call. This CDR3 is built from 15 residues. Between the trimmed V and J ends, which lost 0 bases and 1 base, there was a span of 10 bases. Germline V gives CDR1 SGHRS, CDR2 YFSETQ. This chain's CDR3 is CASSLDVSGNTEAFF. In nucleotides, the CDR3 is TGCGCCAGCAGCTTGGACGTGAGCGGGAACACTGAAGCTTTCTTT. Drawing the rest from reference TRBV5-1 and TRBJ1-1, the complete variable domain is KAGVTQTPRYLIKTRGQQVTLSCSPISGHRSVSWYQQTPGQGLQFLFEYFSETQRNKGNFPGRFSGRQFSNSRSEMNVSTLELGDSALYLCASSLDVSGNTEAFFGQGTRLTVV.

The chain recombines TRBV5-1 with TRBJ2-1; 9 bases align to TRBD1. The CDR3 runs to 14 residues. Germline CDR1 SGHRS, CDR2 YFSETQ. With 4 bases clipped from V and 9 bases from J, the junction kept 8 bases outside the gene matches. The CDR3 DNA follows: TGCGCCAGCAGCCCCCCGAGACAGGGGGTTGAGCAGTTCTTC. Translated, it gives CASSPPRQGVEQFF.

The chain couples TRBV15 to TRBJ2-1; TRBD2 matches 8 bases. The CDR3 runs 15 residues. V shed 2 bases and J 8 bases; nucleotides not matched to a gene: 8. Germline V lookup: CDR1 LNHNV, CDR2 YYDKDF (reference sequence). The CDR3 protein is CATSRRISGKDEQFF. The CDR3, as DNA: TGTGCCACCAGCAGAAGGATTAGCGGGAAGGATGAGCAGTTCTTC.

V and J are TRBV4-2 and TRBJ2-2, with D tentatively TRBD2 (5 bases). Germline-derived CDR1 and CDR2 are LGHNA and YNFKEQ. V gave up 4 bases and J gave up 4 bases, with 7 bases separating them. CDR3 size: 13 residues. In DNA, the CDR3 is TGTGCCAGCAGCCCTGCGGGCACCGGGGAGCTGTTTTTT. This encodes CASSPAGTGELFF.

This chain uses TRBV6-6 with TRBJ2-7, with 7 bases lining up with TRBD2. The germline CDR1 and CDR2 sequences are MNHNY and SVGAGI (reference sequence). This CDR3 contains 15 residues. Unmatched junction bases numbered 12, after V lost 6 bases and J lost 4 bases. The CDR3 loop is CASSYISSGKYEQYF. The CDR3 coding sequence is TGTGCCAGCAGCTATATATCCAGCGGGAAATACGAGCAGTACTTC.

This clone has just one count. The identical CDR3 is also encoded by other nucleotide sequences in the sample. The rearrangement links TRBV19 to TRBJ2-7, with 12 bases aligning to TRBD2. Per germline, CDR1 LNHDA and CDR2 SQIVND (reference sequence). Unmatched junction bases numbered 0, after V lost 1 base and J lost 2 bases. This CDR3 spans 15 amino acids. DNA of the CDR3: TGTGCCAGTAGTATAGGGACTAGCGGGACCTACGAGCAGTACTTC. Translation gives CASSIGTSGTYEQYF.

V usage is TRBV6-1 and J usage is TRBJ2-7, with 7 bases identical to TRBD2. The CDR3 spans 16 residues. V trimming: 4 bases; J trimming: 1 base; junction bases outside the gene matches: 10. Germline V gives CDR1 MNHNS, CDR2 SASEGT. CDR3 in DNA: TGTGCCAGCAGTGTGGGTAGGGAGGGGCTATCCTACGAGCAGTACTTC. Its translation: CASSVGREGLSYEQYF.

The chain carries TRBV4-2 and TRBJ2-7; D remains ambiguous. V was shortened by 0 bases and J by 2 bases, with 8 bases between the two germline ends. CDR1 is LGHNA and CDR2 is YNFKEQ in the germline V gene. The CDR3 sequence is 14 residues long. The chain's CDR3 is CASSQDNIAYEQYF. The CDR3 DNA sequence: TGTGCCAGCAGCCAAGATAACATCGCCTACGAGCAGTACTTC.

The J gene is TRBJ1-4, the V gene TRBV7-9; 9 positions agree with TRBD1. The V and J ends lost 5 bases and 8 bases, in that order; junction bases with no gene match: 9. The length of the CDR3 is 15 residues. Per the germline V gene, CDR1 is SEHNR and CDR2 is FQNEAQ (reference sequence). The CDR3 sequence: CASSERQGVVEKLFF. The CDR3 coding sequence is TGTGCCAGCAGCGAAAGACAGGGGGTGGTGGAAAAACTGTTTTTT.